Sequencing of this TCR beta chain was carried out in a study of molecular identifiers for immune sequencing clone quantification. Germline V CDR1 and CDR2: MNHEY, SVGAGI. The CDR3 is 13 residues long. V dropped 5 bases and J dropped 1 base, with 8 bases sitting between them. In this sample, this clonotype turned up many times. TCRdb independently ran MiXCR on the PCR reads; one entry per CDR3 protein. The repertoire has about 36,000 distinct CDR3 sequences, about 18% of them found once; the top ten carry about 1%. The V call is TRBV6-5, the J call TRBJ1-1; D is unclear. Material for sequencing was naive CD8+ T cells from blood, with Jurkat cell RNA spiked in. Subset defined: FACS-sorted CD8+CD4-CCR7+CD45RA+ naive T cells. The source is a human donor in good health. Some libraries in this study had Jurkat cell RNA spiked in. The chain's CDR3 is CASSITANTEAFF. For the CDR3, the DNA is TGTGCCAGCAGTATAACAGCGAACACTGAAGCTTTCTTT.